This entry concerns a single TCR beta chain. Its antigen is as yet unknown. The DNA is left out, because the CDR3 cannot be placed on it with certainty; the CDR3 is given as TCRdb lists it. This specimen belongs to a study of T cells in Graves' hyperthyroidism and ophthalmopathy. Points from the study as a whole: Most expanded thyroid clonotypes above 0.001 also appeared in blood.

From RNA transcripts, TCR beta CDR3 regions were amplified. When the TCR CDR3 underwent first-round RT-PCR, the HTBI primer set was used. TCRdb re-analysed the multiplex PCR reads in MiXCR, keeping a single row per CDR3 protein. The repertoire has around 500,000 distinct CDR3 sequences, about 15% of them found once; the top ten carry around 17%. The CDR3 adds up to 15 amino acids, both ends counted. Germline V gene sequence: CDR1 MNHNS, CDR2 SASEGT. This receptor was taken from a woman aged 18-30 years with Graves' hyperthyroidism. V is TRBV6-1 and J is TRBJ1-4; TRBD1 is the table's D call and was not checked against the DNA. The sequenced material came from blood. The CDR3 region is CASLSSSGANEKLFF.